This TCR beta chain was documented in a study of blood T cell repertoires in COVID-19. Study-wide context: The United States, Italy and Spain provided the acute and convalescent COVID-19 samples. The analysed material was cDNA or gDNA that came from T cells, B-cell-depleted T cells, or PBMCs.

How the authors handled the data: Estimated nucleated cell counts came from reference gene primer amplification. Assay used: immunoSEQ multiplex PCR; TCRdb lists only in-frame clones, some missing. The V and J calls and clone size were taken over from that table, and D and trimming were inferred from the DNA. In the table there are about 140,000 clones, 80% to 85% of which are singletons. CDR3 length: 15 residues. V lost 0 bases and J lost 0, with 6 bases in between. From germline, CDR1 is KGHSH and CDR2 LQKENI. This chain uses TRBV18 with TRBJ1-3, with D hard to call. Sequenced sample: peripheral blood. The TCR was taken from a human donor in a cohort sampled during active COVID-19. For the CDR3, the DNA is TGTGCCAGCTCACCACCTCCCAGCTCTGGAAACACCATATATTTT. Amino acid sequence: CASSPPPSSGNTIYF.